The clone carrying this TCR beta chain occurred many times. Its antigen is not identified. With V trimmed by 4 bases and J by 2 bases, 2 bases remained unmatched. There are 14 residues in the CDR3. CDR1 is SEHNR and CDR2 is FQNEAQ in the germline V gene (reference sequence). TCR beta CDR3 regions were amplified from RNA transcripts. The first round was an RT-PCR with HTBI primers, and the second round was a multiplex PCR. TCRdb ran MiXCR on the multiplex PCR reads and lists one entry per CDR3 protein. The sample contains 580,000 or so distinct CDR3 sequences, under 45% of which appear only once. This sample is drawn from a study of Graves' ophthalmopathy and Graves' hyperthyroidism. Whole-study results and caveats: A model built from 13 signatures distinguished ophthalmopathy from stable hyperthyroidism with approximately 88% sensitivity and around 78% specificity. With 70.59% sensitivity and about 74% specificity, the model predicted ophthalmopathy progression.

Other autoimmune diseases, uncontrolled infections, pregnancy or lactation excluded patients from enrollment. Orbital computed tomography, together with clinical symptoms, serum thyroxine, TRAb and thyroid ultrasound, was used for diagnosis. The sequence was obtained from an adult man with Graves' hyperthyroidism. V and J are TRBV7-9 and TRBJ2-7; TRBD1 agrees at 10 bases. Sequencing was carried out using peripheral blood or thyroid tissue (not recorded which). Written as DNA, the CDR3 is TGTGCCAGCAGCTCGACAGGGGGCGCCTACGAGCAGTACTTC. It yields the protein CASSSTGGAYEQYF.